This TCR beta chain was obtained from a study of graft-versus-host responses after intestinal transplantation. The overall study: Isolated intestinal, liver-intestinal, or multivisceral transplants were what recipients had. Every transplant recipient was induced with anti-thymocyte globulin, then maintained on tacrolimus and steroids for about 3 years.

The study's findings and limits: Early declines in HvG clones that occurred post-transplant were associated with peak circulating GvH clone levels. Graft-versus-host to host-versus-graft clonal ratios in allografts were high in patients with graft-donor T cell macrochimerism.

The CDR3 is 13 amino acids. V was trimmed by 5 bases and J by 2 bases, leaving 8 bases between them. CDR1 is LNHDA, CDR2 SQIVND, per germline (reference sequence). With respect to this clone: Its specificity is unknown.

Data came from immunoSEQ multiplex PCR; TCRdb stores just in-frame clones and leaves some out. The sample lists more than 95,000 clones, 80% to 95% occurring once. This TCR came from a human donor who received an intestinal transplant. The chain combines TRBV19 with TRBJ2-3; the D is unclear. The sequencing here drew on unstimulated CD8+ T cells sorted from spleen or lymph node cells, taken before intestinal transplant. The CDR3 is CASSVVATDTQYF. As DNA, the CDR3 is TGTGCCAGTAGTGTGGTAGCCACAGATACGCAGTATTTT.